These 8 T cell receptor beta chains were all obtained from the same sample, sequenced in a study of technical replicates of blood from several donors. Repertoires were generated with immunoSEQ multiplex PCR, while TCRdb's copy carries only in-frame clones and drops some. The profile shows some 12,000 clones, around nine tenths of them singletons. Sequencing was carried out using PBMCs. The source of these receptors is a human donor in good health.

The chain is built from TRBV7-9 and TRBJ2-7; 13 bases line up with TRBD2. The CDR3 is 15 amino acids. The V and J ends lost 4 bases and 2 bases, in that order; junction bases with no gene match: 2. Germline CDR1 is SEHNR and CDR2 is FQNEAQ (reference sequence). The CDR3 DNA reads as TGTGCCAGCAGCTCCGGGACTAGCGGGACCTACGAGCAGTACTTC. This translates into CASSSGTSGTYEQYF.

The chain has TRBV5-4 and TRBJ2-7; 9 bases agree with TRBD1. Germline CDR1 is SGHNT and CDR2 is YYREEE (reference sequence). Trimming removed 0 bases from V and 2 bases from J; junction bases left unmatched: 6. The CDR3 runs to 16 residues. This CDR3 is CASSLGAGQGAYEQYF. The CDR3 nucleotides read TGTGCCAGCAGCTTGGGGGCGGGACAGGGAGCCTACGAGCAGTACTTC.

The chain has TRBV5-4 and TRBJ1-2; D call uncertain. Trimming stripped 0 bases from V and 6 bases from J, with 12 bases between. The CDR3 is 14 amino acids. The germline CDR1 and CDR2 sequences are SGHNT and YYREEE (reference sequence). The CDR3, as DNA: TGTGCCAGCAGCTTGGCGGGTAGGGAGGATGGCTACACCTTC. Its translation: CASSLAGREDGYTF. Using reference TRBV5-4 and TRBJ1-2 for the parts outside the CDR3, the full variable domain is ETGVTQSPTHLIKTRGQQVTLRCSSQSGHNTVSWYQQALGQGPQFIFQYYREEENGRGNFPPRFSGLQFPNYSSELNVNALELDDSALYLCASSLAGREDGYTFGSGTRLTVV.

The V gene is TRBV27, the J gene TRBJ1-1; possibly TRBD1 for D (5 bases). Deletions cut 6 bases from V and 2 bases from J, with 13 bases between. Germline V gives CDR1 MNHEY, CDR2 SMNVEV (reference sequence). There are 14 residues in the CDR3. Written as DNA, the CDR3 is TGTGCCAGCAGGTTGGAGGGGTTTAACACTGAAGCTTTCTTT. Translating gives CASRLEGFNTEAFF.

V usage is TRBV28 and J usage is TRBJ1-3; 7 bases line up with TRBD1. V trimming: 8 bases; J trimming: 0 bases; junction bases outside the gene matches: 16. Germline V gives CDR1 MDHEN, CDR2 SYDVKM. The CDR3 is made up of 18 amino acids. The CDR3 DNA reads TGTGCCAGCTCCCCGTCAGGGGGGACGGTGAGCTCTGGAAACACCATATATTTT. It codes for CASSPSGGTVSSGNTIYF.

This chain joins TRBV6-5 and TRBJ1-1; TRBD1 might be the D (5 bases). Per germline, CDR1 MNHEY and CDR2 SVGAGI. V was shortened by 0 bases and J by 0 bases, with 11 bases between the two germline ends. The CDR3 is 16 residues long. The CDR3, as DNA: TGTGCCAGCAGTTACTCGCTTGGGGCTATGAACACTGAAGCTTTCTTT. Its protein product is CASSYSLGAMNTEAFF.

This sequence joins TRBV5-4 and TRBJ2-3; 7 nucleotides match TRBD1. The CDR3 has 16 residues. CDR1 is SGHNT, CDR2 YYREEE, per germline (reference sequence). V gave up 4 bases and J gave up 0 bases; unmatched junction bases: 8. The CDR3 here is CASSPGQDSSTDTQYF. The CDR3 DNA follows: TGTGCCAGCAGCCCTGGACAGGATAGTAGCACAGATACGCAGTATTTT.

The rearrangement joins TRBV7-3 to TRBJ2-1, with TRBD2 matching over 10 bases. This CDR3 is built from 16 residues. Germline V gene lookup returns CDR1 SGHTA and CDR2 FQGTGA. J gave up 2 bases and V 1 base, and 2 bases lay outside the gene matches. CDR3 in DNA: TGTGCCAGCAGCTTAAGGCTAGCGGGAGCCTACAATGAGCAGTTCTTC. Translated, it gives CASSLRLAGAYNEQFF.